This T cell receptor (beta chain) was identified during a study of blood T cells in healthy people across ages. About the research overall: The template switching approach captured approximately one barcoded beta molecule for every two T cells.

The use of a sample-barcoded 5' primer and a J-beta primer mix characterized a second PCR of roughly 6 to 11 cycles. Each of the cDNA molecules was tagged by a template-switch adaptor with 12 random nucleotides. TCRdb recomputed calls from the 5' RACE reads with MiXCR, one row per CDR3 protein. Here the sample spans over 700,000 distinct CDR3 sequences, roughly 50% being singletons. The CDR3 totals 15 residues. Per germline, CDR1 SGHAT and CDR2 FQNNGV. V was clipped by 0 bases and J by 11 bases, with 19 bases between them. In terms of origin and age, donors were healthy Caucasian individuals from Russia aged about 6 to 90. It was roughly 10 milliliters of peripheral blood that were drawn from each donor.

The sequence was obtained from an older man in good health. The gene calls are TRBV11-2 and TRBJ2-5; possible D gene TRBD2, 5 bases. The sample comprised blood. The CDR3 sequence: CASSLDRLFPGEQYF. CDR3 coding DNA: TGTGCCAGCAGCTTAGATAGGCTCTTTCCCGGGGAGCAGTACTTC.